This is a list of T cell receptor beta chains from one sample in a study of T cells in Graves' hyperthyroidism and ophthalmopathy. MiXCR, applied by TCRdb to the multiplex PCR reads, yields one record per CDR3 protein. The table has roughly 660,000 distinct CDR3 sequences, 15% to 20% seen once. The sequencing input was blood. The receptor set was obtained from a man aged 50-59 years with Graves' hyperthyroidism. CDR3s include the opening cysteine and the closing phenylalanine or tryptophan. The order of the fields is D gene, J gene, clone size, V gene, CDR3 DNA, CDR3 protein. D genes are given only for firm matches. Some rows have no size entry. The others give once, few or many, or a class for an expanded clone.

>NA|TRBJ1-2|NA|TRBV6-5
TGTGCCAGCATTTCGGGGGGCTTGGACTATGGCTACACCTTC
CASISGGLDYGYTF
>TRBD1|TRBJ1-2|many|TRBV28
TGTGCCAGCAGTTTCCCCGGACAGGTCTTCTATGGCTACACCTTC
CASSFPGQVFYGYTF
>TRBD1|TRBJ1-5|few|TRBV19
TGTGCCAGTAGTAGCCAGGGGGGTCACAGCAACCAGCCCCAGCATTTT
CASSSQGGHSNQPQHF
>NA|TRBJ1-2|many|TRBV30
TGTGCCTGGAGTGTATTGGGGGGAGAAGGCTACACCTTC
CAWSVLGGEGYTF
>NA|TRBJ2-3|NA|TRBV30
TGTGCCTGGAGTTTTAACCGCTTGGCGCAGTATTTT
CAWSFNRLAQYF
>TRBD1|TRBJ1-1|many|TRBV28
TGTGCCAGCAGTTCCCCTGGACAGGAGAACACTGAAGCTTTCTTT
CASSSPGQENTEAFF
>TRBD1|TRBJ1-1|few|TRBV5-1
TGCGCCAGCAGCGGGGACAGGGGGACCACTGAAGCTTTCTTT
CASSGDRGTTEAFF
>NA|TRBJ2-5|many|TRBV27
TGTGCCAGCAGTCACACGGGGTTTCAAGAGACCCAGTACTTC
CASSHTGFQETQYF
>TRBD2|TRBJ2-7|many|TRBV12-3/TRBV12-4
TGTGCCAACCTCAGCGGGGAAATGAGCTCCTACGAGCAGTACTTC
CANLSGEMSSYEQYF
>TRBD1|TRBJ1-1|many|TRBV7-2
TGTGCCAGCAGCCCGTCGGGACAGGTGGGCACTGAAGCTTTCTTT
CASSPSGQVGTEAFF
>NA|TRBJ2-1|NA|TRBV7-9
TGTGCCAGCAGCTTAGCGGATCATAACAATGAGCAGTTCTTC
CASSLADHNNEQFF
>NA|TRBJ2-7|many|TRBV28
TGTGCCAGCAGTTTAGACCCGGTCGAGCAGTACTTC
CASSLDPVEQYF
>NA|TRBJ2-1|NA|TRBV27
TGTGCCAGCACAAAATACGGGAGAGGGGGCTCCTACAATGAGCAGTTCTTC
CASTKYGRGGSYNEQFF
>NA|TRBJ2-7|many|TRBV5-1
TGCGCCAGCACCTCAACGACAGGTCCCTACGAGCAGTACTTC
CASTSTTGPYEQYF
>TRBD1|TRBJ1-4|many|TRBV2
TGTGCCACCATCGTCGAGCCTGGACAGGGCAGACAACTGTTTTTT
CATIVEPGQGRQLFF
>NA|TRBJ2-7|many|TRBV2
TGTGCCAGCAGTGATCTCGCGGGGCACTCCTACGAGCAGTACTTC
CASSDLAGHSYEQYF
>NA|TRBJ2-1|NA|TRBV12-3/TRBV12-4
TGTGCCAGCAGTTTATTGGTGGGAGGGGGTCGAAATGAGCAGTTCTTC
CASSLLVGGGRNEQFF
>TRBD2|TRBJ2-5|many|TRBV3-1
TGTGCCAGCAGCCGGGGAGGGGCCCAGTACTTC
CASSRGGAQYF